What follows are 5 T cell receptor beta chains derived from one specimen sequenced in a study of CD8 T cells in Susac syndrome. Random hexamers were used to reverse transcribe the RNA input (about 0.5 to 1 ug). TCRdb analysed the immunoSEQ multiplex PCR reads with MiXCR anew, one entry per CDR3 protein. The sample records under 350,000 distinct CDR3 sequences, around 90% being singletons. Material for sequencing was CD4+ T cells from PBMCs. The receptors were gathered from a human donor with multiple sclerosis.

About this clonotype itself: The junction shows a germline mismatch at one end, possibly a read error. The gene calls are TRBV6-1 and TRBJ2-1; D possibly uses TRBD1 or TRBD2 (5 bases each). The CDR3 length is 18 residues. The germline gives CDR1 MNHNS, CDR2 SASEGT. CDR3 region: CAGRMLRRPGTVYNEQFF. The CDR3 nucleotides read TGTGCCGGCAGGATGCTCCGCAGACCGGGGACCGTCTACAATGAGCAGTTCTTC.

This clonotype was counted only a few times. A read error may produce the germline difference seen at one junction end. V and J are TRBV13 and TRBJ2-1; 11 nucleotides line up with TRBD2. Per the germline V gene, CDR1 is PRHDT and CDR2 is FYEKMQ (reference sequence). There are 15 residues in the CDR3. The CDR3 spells CASSVGLAGGNEQFF. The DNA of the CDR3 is TGTGCCAGCAGCGTAGGCCTAGCGGGGGGCAATGAGCAGTTCTTC.

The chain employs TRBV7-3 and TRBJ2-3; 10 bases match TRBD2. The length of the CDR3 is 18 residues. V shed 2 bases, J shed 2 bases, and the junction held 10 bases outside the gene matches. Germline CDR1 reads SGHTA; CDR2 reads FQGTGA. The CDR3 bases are TGTGCCAGCAGCTTAGGGAGCGGGAGGGGTCCCAACACAGATACGCAGTATTTT. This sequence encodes CASSLGSGRGPNTDTQYF.

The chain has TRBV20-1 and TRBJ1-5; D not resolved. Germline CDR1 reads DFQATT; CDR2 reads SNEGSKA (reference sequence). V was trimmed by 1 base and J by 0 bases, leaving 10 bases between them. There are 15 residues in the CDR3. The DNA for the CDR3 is TGCAGTGCTAGAGTCAGGACCCATAGCAATCAGCCCCAGCATTTT. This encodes CSARVRTHSNQPQHF.

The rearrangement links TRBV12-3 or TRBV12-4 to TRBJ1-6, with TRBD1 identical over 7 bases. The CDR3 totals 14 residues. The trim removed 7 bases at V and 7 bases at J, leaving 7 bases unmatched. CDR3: CASTRRGTNSPLHF. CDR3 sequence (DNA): TGTGCCAGCACCCGCAGGGGGACGAATTCACCCCTCCACTTT.